This TCR beta chain was captured in a study of cytomegalovirus exposure and HLA in healthy donors. Looking at the study overall: Out of about 180 million T cells, an earlier analysis found 117 million unique TCR beta sequences in total. Notes on the study in general: Using a false discovery rate of 0.05, a later analysis showed that approximately 17,000 TCR beta sequences were associated with HLA alleles.

The PCR ran on 60 Vbeta and 13 Jbeta primers. Sequencing used immunoSEQ multiplex PCR; TCRdb keeps in-frame clones, though not all of them. The data hold some 100,000 clones, with 75% observed a single time. For this clone: Its matching antigen is unknown.

The CDR3 covers 14 residues. With 3 bases removed from V and 2 bases from J, the gap between germline ends came to 10 bases. Germline values: CDR1 LGHNA, CDR2 YSLEER. V and J are TRBV4-3 and TRBJ1-2, with D perhaps matching TRBD1 (5 bases). The clonotype comes from a male donor in good health and CMV-seropositive. The specimen was PBMCs. CDR3 bases: TGCGCCAGCAGCCACCCCGACAGCAACTATGGCTACACCTTC. This translates into CASSHPDSNYGYTF.